This entry lists 2 T cell receptor beta chains sequenced from one sample in a study of T cell responses to AZD1222 COVID-19 vaccine (dated by TCRdb to the early 2020s). Library prep was done by the immunoSEQ multiplex PCR assay. Imported from immuneACCESS, the table was reduced by TCRdb to in-frame sequences with V and J called. These copies leave out some clones; in studies compared against another copy, an unresolved V gene accounts for under half, and the cause of the remainder is not known. Within this sample are nearly 200,000 clones, with roughly 92% of them counted one time only. The ten largest account for 1% of the sample. The time point label for this specimen denotes: about 28 days (+/-7) after the second vaccine dose. The source was peripheral blood, collected 28 days after the second AZD1222 dose. Receptors were obtained from an adult who received the AZD1222 COVID-19 vaccine.

In regard to this clone: The junction shows a germline mismatch at one end, possibly a read error. The V gene is TRBV15, the J gene TRBJ2-1; possibly TRBD1 for D (6 bases). The CDR3 length is 15 residues. Germline V gene sequence: CDR1 LNHNV, CDR2 YYDKDF (reference sequence). Here the CDR3 reads CATSSRGRKDNEQFF. Here the CDR3 DNA reads TGTGCCACCAGCAGCAGGGGAAGGAAGGACAATGAGCAATTCTTC.

The chain uses TRBV5-1 and TRBJ1-1, with unresolved D. Germline-derived CDR1 and CDR2 are SGHRS and YFSETQ. This CDR3 has 14 amino acids. Trimming stripped 2 bases from V and 10 bases from J, with 18 bases between. CDR3 loop: CASSLSTGSKGAFF. CDR3 nucleotide sequence: TGCGCCAGCAGCTTATCGACCGGGTCGAAGGGAGCTTTCTTT.